This T cell receptor beta chain is drawn from a study of cytomegalovirus exposure and HLA in healthy donors. The study's findings and limits: The study had only CMV serostatus as immune exposure information.

CDR3 length: 16 amino acids. The PCR ran on 60 Vbeta and 13 Jbeta primers. TCRdb keeps only in-frame clones here, not all; method: immunoSEQ multiplex PCR. The top ten hold roughly 8.2% of the sample, which has roughly 160,000 clones, more than 60% seen once. Notes on this clone: The target antigen is unknown.

Each donor was nominally healthy when sampled (though unrecorded immune exposures were likely). This clonotype was sampled from a woman aged 40 to 50 in good health and CMV-seropositive. Material: PBMCs. V gene TRBV21-1 combines with J gene TRBJ2-7; TRBD2, the D gene given by the table, was not confirmed from the DNA. TRBV21-1 is a pseudogene. In nucleotides, the CDR3 is TGTGCCAGCAGCAAACGGGGGGTCAGTAGCTCCTACGAGCAGTACTTC. This gives the protein CASSKRGVSSSYEQYF.